This TCR beta chain is drawn from a study of response to subunit inactivated influenza vaccine. Points on this clonotype: Its matching antigen is unknown.

Study-level results: Each seasonal flu vaccination may recruit only limited new T cells, authors suggested.

Germline V lookup: CDR1 SGHRS, CDR2 YFSETQ. This CDR3 region has 15 residues. With 3 bases removed from V and 2 bases from J, the gap between germline ends came to 15 bases. TCRdb reprocessed the RT-PCR reads via MiXCR and lists one record per CDR3 protein. The sample shows 630,000 or so distinct CDR3 sequences, 15% to 19% of them seen only once. The chain uses TRBV5-1 and TRBJ2-7, with a tentative D call TRBD2 (5 bases). Specimen: PBMCs from blood, collected about 11 days after vaccination. The receptor's source is a man between 50 and 59 years old who received an inactivated influenza vaccine. The CDR3 protein is CASSSHTRSPYEQYF. CDR3 in DNA: TGCGCCAGCAGCTCACATACTAGGAGCCCCTACGAGCAGTACTTC.